This T cell receptor beta chain was sequenced in a study of blood T cell repertoires in COVID-19. Background on the study: Sites in the United States, Italy and Spain provided acute and convalescent COVID-19 samples.

In the original processing: The assay estimated nucleated cells by amplifying reference gene primers. Clones were read by immunoSEQ multiplex PCR, and TCRdb kept only the in-frame ones, dropping some. The V and J calls and clone size come from that table; D and trimming were worked out from the DNA. Of 100,000 or so clones detected, roughly 85% appear once; the ten largest clones hold approximately 1.8%. Input material: peripheral blood. This receptor was obtained from an older woman with active or convalescent COVID-19.

CDR3 sequence reads: CASSLDFGGLYEQYF. DNA of the CDR3: TGCGCCAGCAGCTTGGATTTCGGGGGGCTGTACGAGCAGTACTTC. The rearrangement joins TRBV5-1 to TRBJ2-7; TRBD2 might be the D (7 bases). V was shortened by 0 bases and J by 4 bases, with 14 bases between the two germline ends. Germline CDR1 and CDR2: SGHRS and YFSETQ. The CDR3 consists of 15 residues.